What follows are 29 T cell receptor beta chains derived from one specimen sequenced in a study of T cells in Graves' hyperthyroidism and ophthalmopathy. The CDR3 regions of TCR beta were amplified from RNA transcripts. Using the HTBI primer set, a first-round RT-PCR was run on the TCR CDR3. MiXCR was run by TCRdb on the multiplex PCR reads, yielding one entry per CDR3 protein. Counted here are 200,000 to 250,000 distinct CDR3 sequences, roughly 22% occurring once; the ten biggest clones make up around 32%. Specimen: blood. These receptors all stem from a woman in her thirties or forties with Graves' ophthalmopathy.

This chain joins TRBV6-1 and TRBJ2-7; a possible D gene is TRBD1 (6 bases). The germline V and J ends were trimmed by 8 bases and 0 bases, with 17 bases remaining between them. The CDR3 sequence is 15 residues long. Germline V CDR1 and CDR2: MNHNS, SASEGT. CDR3 in amino acids: CASASETGLSYEQYF. CDR3 DNA: TGTGCCAGCGCGTCCGAGACAGGCCTCTCCTACGAGCAGTACTTC.

This clonotype showed up just a few times. This sequence joins TRBV7-8 and TRBJ2-7; D might be TRBD2 (5 bases). Germline-derived CDR1 and CDR2 are SGHVS and FQNEAQ. This CDR3 is 15 amino acids long. Trimming took 1 base from V and 0 from J, leaving 10 bases between them. This CDR3 is CASSLVEVRSYEQYF. CDR3 nucleotides: TGTGCCAGCAGCTTAGTGGAGGTACGCTCCTACGAGCAGTACTTC.

This clonotype was recorded many times. The chain recombines TRBV28 with TRBJ2-7, with 9 bases lining up with TRBD1. Trimming cost V 1 base and J 3 bases; bases outside gene matches: 4. CDR1 and CDR2 (germline): MDHEN, SYDVKM. CDR3 size: 15 residues. The CDR3: CASSLLGQGIYEQYF. CDR3 sequence (DNA): TGTGCCAGCAGTTTATTGGGACAGGGTATCTACGAGCAGTACTTC.

This clonotype was observed at least ten times. The chain combines TRBV6-1 with TRBJ2-2, with D possibly matching TRBD1 (6 bases). The CDR3 contains 13 residues. The germline CDR1 and CDR2 sequences are MNHNS and SASEGT. Trimming pared 5 bases from V and 6 bases from J, leaving 10 bases between. DNA of the CDR3: TGTGCCAGCAGTAAACAGGGCCCCGGGGAGCTGTTTTTT. Translated, it gives CASSKQGPGELFF.

Ten or more counts support this clonotype. The gene calls are TRBV7-8 and TRBJ2-7, with 7 bases fitting TRBD2. Germline V lookup: CDR1 SGHVS, CDR2 FQNEAQ. The CDR3 consists of 17 residues. The ends lost 1 base at V and 6 bases at J; junction bases unmatched: 15. The CDR3 reads CASSLGWGTSGGGEQYF. DNA of the CDR3: TGTGCCAGCAGCTTAGGTTGGGGGACGAGCGGCGGGGGCGAGCAGTACTTC.

In this sample, this clonotype turned up many times. The chain links TRBV6-5 to TRBJ2-1, with TRBD1 matching over 12 bases. Per the germline V gene, CDR1 is MNHEY and CDR2 is SVGAGI. The CDR3 contains 16 residues. Germline trimming cut 4 bases from V and 5 bases from J; bases unmatched to any gene: 6. The CDR3 bases are TGTGCCAGCAGTTCGCCGGGACAGGGGGCCCACAATGAGCAGTTCTTC. This codes for CASSSPGQGAHNEQFF.

The table lists this clonotype with many counts. The V gene is TRBV12-3 or TRBV12-4, the J gene TRBJ2-7; D is perhaps TRBD2 (5 bases). The CDR3 sequence is 12 residues long. V gave up 3 bases and J gave up 7 bases, with 10 bases separating them. The CDR3 loop reads CASSFREIEQYF. The CDR3 DNA reads TGTGCCAGCAGTTTTAGGGAGATTGAGCAGTACTTC.

This clonotype was seen at least ten times. The J gene is TRBJ2-7, the V gene TRBV20-1; no firm D call. V lost 3 bases, J lost 3 bases, and 6 bases lay in between. From germline, CDR1 is DFQATT and CDR2 SNEGSKA (reference sequence). This CDR3 is built from 11 residues. The CDR3 spells CSARQDYEQYF. The CDR3 nucleotides read TGCAGTGCTAGGCAGGACTACGAGCAGTACTTC.

The chain carries TRBV6-1 and TRBJ2-5, with 7 bases that match TRBD1. With V trimmed by 7 bases and J by 1 base, 6 bases remained unmatched. This CDR3 region has 14 residues. Per germline, CDR1 MNHNS and CDR2 SASEGT. The CDR3: CASIKQGSQETQYF. In DNA, the CDR3 is TGTGCCAGCATCAAACAGGGGTCCCAAGAGACCCAGTACTTC.

At least ten counts were recorded for this clonotype. CDR3 region: CASSLTPPSLTFTGELFF. The CDR3 DNA sequence: TGTGCCAGTAGTCTAACCCCACCGAGTTTGACCTTTACCGGGGAGCTGTTTTTT. V and J are TRBV19 and TRBJ2-2; D gene uncertain. The CDR3 is made up of 18 amino acids. The germline V and J ends were trimmed by 5 bases and 5 bases, with 24 bases remaining between them. The germline CDR1 and CDR2 sequences are LNHDA and SQIVND (reference sequence).

This clonotype has a handful of counts. Since a much larger clone is just one base distant, this may be a read error. The chain links TRBV6-2 or TRBV6-3 to TRBJ2-7; 8 positions agree with TRBD2. The CDR3 contains 13 residues. CDR1 and CDR2 (germline): MNHEY, SVGEGT. CDR3 sequence reads: CAGRPLAANEQYF. In DNA, the CDR3 is TGTGCCGGCAGACCACTAGCGGCCAACGAGCAGTACTTC.

This clonotype was picked up many times. The rearrangement uses TRBV28 and TRBJ1-3; D unresolved. From germline, CDR1 is MDHEN and CDR2 SYDVKM. This CDR3 comprises 15 residues. Trimming removed 1 base at V and 0 bases at J, with 7 bases between. The CDR3 reads CASSLSNDSGNTIYF. In DNA, the CDR3 is TGTGCCAGCAGTTTATCGAATGACTCTGGAAACACCATATATTTT.

To note about this clonotype: This may arise from a read error, as a much more abundant clone is one base away. This chain joins TRBV28 and TRBJ2-2; D is perhaps TRBD1 or TRBD2 (5 bases each). This CDR3 is 16 amino acids long. Looked up from germline, CDR1 is MDHEN and CDR2 is SYDVKM. Trimming removed 3 bases at V and 3 bases at J, with 14 bases between. The CDR3 reads CASSFGALTYTGELFF. Written as DNA, the CDR3 is TGTGCCAGCAGTTTCGGGGCGCTTACGTACACCGGGGAGCTGTTTTTT. The full variable domain, its missing parts supplied by reference TRBV28 and TRBJ2-2, is DVKVTQSSRYLVKRTGEKVFLECVQDMDHENMFWYRQDPGLGLRLIYFSYDVKMKEKGDIPEGYSVSREKKERFSLILESASTNQTSMYLCASSFGALTYTGELFFGEGSRLTVL.

This clonotype was counted many times. The rearrangement uses TRBV20-1 and TRBJ2-7, with D uncertain. V was clipped by 3 bases and J by 7 bases, with 10 bases between them. The CDR3 covers 11 residues. The germline gives CDR1 DFQATT, CDR2 SNEGSKA (reference sequence). The CDR3 DNA reads as TGCAGTGCTAGGGCAGCCGGGGAGCAGTACTTC. Translation: CSARAAGEQYF.

Ten or more counts support this clonotype. The chain joins TRBV24-1 to TRBJ2-2, with 8 nucleotides matching TRBD1. Germline V gene lookup returns CDR1 KGHDR and CDR2 SFDVKD. J gave up 5 bases and V 4 bases, and 2 bases lay outside the gene matches. The CDR3 runs to 14 residues. The CDR3 reads CATSEWTGTGELFF. CDR3 bases: TGTGCCACCAGTGAGTGGACAGGGACCGGGGAGCTGTTTTTT.

At least ten counts were recorded for this clonotype. The chain carries TRBV20-1 and TRBJ2-7; 12 positions match TRBD1. The V segment lost 1 base and the J segment 1 base; nucleotides outside the gene matches: 14. This CDR3 comprises 19 residues. Germline-derived CDR1 and CDR2 are DFQATT and SNEGSKA (reference sequence). CDR3 amino acids: CSARGRRDRGHIRSYEQYF. The CDR3 nucleotides are TGCAGTGCTAGAGGCCGCCGGGACAGGGGGCATATAAGGTCCTACGAGCAGTACTTC.

The chain recombines TRBV6-1 with TRBJ1-1; 11 nucleotides match TRBD1. Trimming removed 6 bases from V and 4 bases from J; junction bases left unmatched: 10. The CDR3 has 16 amino acids. The V gene's germline CDR1 is MNHNS and CDR2 SASEGT. The CDR3 DNA reads as TGTGCCAGCAGAACATCGGGACAGGGGGTTTGCACTGAAGCTTTCTTT. Translated: CASRTSGQGVCTEAFF.

This clonotype showed up many times. The chain uses TRBV10-3 and TRBJ1-1, with D possibly TRBD1 on 6 matching bases. Germline V gene data show CDR1 as ENHRY and CDR2 as SYGVKD. The CDR3 extends over 14 amino acids. V was pared by 0 bases and J by 3 bases, with 8 bases between. In nucleotides, the CDR3 is TGTGCCATCAGTGAGTCGGCAGGGGACACTGAAGCTTTCTTT. It translates to CAISESAGDTEAFF.

This sequence joins TRBV5-1 and TRBJ2-5; 10 bases fit TRBD2. The CDR3 runs 16 residues. V was clipped by 0 bases and J by 5 bases; unmatched bases: 7. Germline lookup yields CDR1 SGHRS and CDR2 YFSETQ. The CDR3 spells CASSLGSSGSLETQYF. The CDR3 nucleotides are TGCGCCAGCAGCTTGGGATCTAGCGGGAGTCTTGAGACCCAGTACTTC.

The chain carries TRBV6-2 or TRBV6-3 and TRBJ2-7; D remains unclear. V was shortened by 2 bases and J by 6 bases, with 8 bases between the two germline ends. The CDR3 totals 12 residues. From germline, CDR1 is MNHEY and CDR2 SVGEGT. CDR3 DNA: TGTGCCAGCAGTTACGGAACCGGCGAGCAGTACTTC. Encoded protein: CASSYGTGEQYF.

This clonotype came up a few times. Just one base apart from a much larger clone, this may be a read error. The chain combines TRBV30 with TRBJ1-2; D remains unclear. The CDR3 consists of 15 residues. V was cut by 4 bases and J by 0 bases, with 15 bases left in between. Germline loops: CDR1 GTSNPN, CDR2 SVGIG (reference sequence). CDR3 amino acids: CAWTPGPLANYGYTF. The CDR3 nucleotides read TGTGCCTGGACCCCCGGCCCTTTGGCTAACTATGGCTACACCTTC.

This clonotype was seen repeatedly, ten times or more. The J gene is TRBJ1-5, the V gene TRBV28; 8 nucleotides agree with TRBD1. The CDR3 is 15 residues long. V shed 4 bases and J 0 bases; nucleotides not matched to a gene: 2. Germline assignment: CDR1 MDHEN and CDR2 SYDVKM. For the CDR3, the DNA is TGTGCCAGCAGTTGGGGGACAGGTAGCAATCAGCCCCAGCATTTT. Protein product: CASSWGTGSNQPQHF. The full variable domain, its missing parts supplied by reference TRBV28 and TRBJ1-5, is DVKVTQSSRYLVKRTGEKVFLECVQDMDHENMFWYRQDPGLGLRLIYFSYDVKMKEKGDIPEGYSVSREKKERFSLILESASTNQTSMYLCASSWGTGSNQPQHFGDGTRLSIL.

This chain links TRBV20-1 with TRBJ2-5; D unclear. Germline assignment: CDR1 DFQATT and CDR2 SNEGSKA (reference sequence). The length of the CDR3 is 12 residues. V lost 3 bases and J lost 0, with 5 bases in between. As DNA, the CDR3 is TGCAGTGCTAGTGCCAACCAAGAGACCCAGTACTTC. Protein: CSASANQETQYF.

CDR3 bases: TGTGCCAGCAGTTGGGGGACAGGGGGCTTCTCCTACGAGCAGTACTTC. Translating gives CASSWGTGGFSYEQYF. The V gene is TRBV28, the J gene TRBJ2-7; 12 nucleotides align to TRBD1. In germline, CDR1 is MDHEN, CDR2 SYDVKM. The CDR3 runs 16 residues. V lost 4 bases to trimming and J lost 0 bases; unmatched junction nucleotides: 4.

The sample holds many counts of this clonotype. The chain carries TRBV28 and TRBJ2-2; unclear D gene. The CDR3 has 14 residues. Germline lookup yields CDR1 MDHEN and CDR2 SYDVKM. Trimming shortened V by 5 bases and J by 4 bases, and 11 bases separated the two germline ends. The CDR3: CASSALVATGELFF. The CDR3 region has the DNA TGTGCCAGCAGTGCCCTGGTAGCCACCGGGGAGCTGTTTTTT.

This clonotype was found a few times. V and J are TRBV12-3 or TRBV12-4 and TRBJ2-7, with no clear D. The CDR3 runs to 15 residues. Trimming took 6 bases from V and 2 from J, leaving 17 bases between them. This CDR3 is CASSSPRVRPYEQYF. The CDR3 DNA follows: TGTGCCAGCAGCAGTCCTAGGGTCCGGCCCTACGAGCAGTACTTC.

In its sample, this clonotype was seen many times. The chain combines TRBV28 with TRBJ1-1; no firm D call. Germline CDR1 MDHEN, CDR2 SYDVKM. Trimming pared 9 bases from V and 3 bases from J, leaving 11 bases between. The CDR3 covers 12 residues. CDR3 in DNA: TGTGCCAGTCAGCAGACCTACACTGAAGCTTTCTTT. Protein product: CASQQTYTEAFF. Combining the CDR3 with reference TRBV28 and TRBJ1-1 gives the whole variable domain DVKVTQSSRYLVKRTGEKVFLECVQDMDHENMFWYRQDPGLGLRLIYFSYDVKMKEKGDIPEGYSVSREKKERFSLILESASTNQTSMYLCASQQTYTEAFFGQGTRLTVV.

The V and J genes are TRBV7-2 and TRBJ1-5; D ambiguous. Trimming cost V 5 bases and J 1 base, with 6 bases left between them. This CDR3 contains 13 residues. Per germline, CDR1 SGHTA and CDR2 FQGNSA. CDR3: CASSHGSNQPQHF. In DNA form, the CDR3 reads TGTGCCAGCAGCCACGGGAGCAATCAGCCCCAGCATTTT.

Only a few counts were recorded for this clonotype. A read error may explain this, as a much larger clone is one base away. This chain joins TRBV29-1 and TRBJ2-5; D may be TRBD2 (6 bases). The CDR3 is 12 residues long. Germline V lookup: CDR1 SQVTM, CDR2 ANQGSEA. The CDR3 nucleotides are TGCAGAGTTGAAAGTAGCGGAGAGACCCAGTACTTC. Translation gives CRVESSGETQYF.